The source of this T cell receptor (beta chain) is a study of cytomegalovirus exposure and HLA in healthy donors. The primer mix had 60 Vbeta and 13 Jbeta primers. The assay was immunoSEQ multiplex PCR, and TCRdb's table has in-frame clones only and misses some. This sample carries roughly 97,000 clones, around four fifths of them seen once, and the ten largest clones take 1.5% to 2%. This CDR3 contains 12 residues. From germline, CDR1 is MDHEN and CDR2 SYDVKM. V was clipped by 5 bases and J by 4 bases, with 8 bases between them. What was sequenced was PBMCs. The sequence was collected from a woman in her thirties or forties in good health and CMV-seronegative. This chain links TRBV28 with TRBJ1-2, with D maybe TRBD1 (5 bases). DNA of the CDR3: TGTGCCAGCAGTGACAGCGTCTATGGCTACACCTTC. Encoded protein: CASSDSVYGYTF.